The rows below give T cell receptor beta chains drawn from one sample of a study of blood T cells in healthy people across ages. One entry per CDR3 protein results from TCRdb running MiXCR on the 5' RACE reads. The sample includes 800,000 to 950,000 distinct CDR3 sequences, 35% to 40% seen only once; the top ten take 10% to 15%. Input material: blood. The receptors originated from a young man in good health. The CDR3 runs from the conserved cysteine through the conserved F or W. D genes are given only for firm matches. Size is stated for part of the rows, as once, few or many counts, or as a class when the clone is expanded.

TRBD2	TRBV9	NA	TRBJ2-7	TGTGCCAGCAGCGTAGGTCTAGCGGGGAGCTCCTACGAGCAGTACTTC	CASSVGLAGSSYEQYF
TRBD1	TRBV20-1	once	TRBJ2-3	TGCAGTGCAAGCGACAGGGGGGGTAGCACAGATACGCAGTATTTT	CSASDRGGSTDTQYF
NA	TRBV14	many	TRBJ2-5	TGTGCCAGCAGTCGGTACCAAGAGACCCAGTACTTC	CASSRYQETQYF
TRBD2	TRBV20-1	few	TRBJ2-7	TGCAGTGCCCTAGCGGGGGGGCCAAACAATGAGCAGTACTTC	CSALAGGPNNEQYF
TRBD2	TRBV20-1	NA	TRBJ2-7	TGCAGTGCTAGTGGGGGGGGTGCCGGCGGATTCTACGAGCAGTACTTC	CSASGGGAGGFYEQYF
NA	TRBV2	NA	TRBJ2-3	TGTGCCAGCCTAGGGACGGTTAGCACAGATACGCAGTATTTT	CASLGTVSTDTQYF
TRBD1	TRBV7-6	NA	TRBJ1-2	TGTGCCAGCAGCTTAGAGAGACAGGGATCGGGTGGCTACACCTTC	CASSLERQGSGGYTF
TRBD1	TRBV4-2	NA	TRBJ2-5	TGTGCCAGCAGCCAAAGGGACAGTGAGCAGTACTTC	CASSQRDSEQYF
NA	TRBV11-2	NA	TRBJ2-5	TGTGCCAGCAGCTTAGGGGCAGAGCGGTTGGGGGAGACCCAGTACTTC	CASSLGAERLGETQYF
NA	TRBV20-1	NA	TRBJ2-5	TGCAGTGCTAGAACCGGGACGAGGGGGAGGGACCTTTTAGAGACCCAGTACTTC	CSARTGTRGRDLLETQYF
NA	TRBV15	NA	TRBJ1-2	TGTGCCACCAGCAGCCCGGGGGAAGGACCCTATGGCTACACCTTC	CATSSPGEGPYGYTF
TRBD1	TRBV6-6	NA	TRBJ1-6	TGTGCCAGCAGTTATACTGGGACAGTAGATTCACCCCCCCACTTT	CASSYTGTVDSPPHF
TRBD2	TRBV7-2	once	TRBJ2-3	TGTGCCAGCAGACCAAGCGGGGCGGGAGATACGCAGTATTTT	CASRPSGAGDTQYF
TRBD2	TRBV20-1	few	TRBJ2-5	TGCAGTGCTAGTGCGGGAGGGACACTACAAGAGACCCAGTACTTC	CSASAGGTLQETQYF
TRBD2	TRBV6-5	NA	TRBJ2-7	TGTGCCAGCAACCCTACCGGGACTAGCTCCTACGAGCAGTACTTC	CASNPTGTSSYEQYF
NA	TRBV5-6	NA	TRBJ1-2	TGTGCCAGCAGCAGAGTCTGGGACAACCGGGACTATGGCTACACCTTC	CASSRVWDNRDYGYTF
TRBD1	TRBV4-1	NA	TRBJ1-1	TGCGCCAGCAGCCACTCTAAAACACGTAGGACAGGGAAAGGGGACACTGAAGCTTTCTTT	CASSHSKTRRTGKGDTEAFF
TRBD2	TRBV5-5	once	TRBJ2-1	TGTGCCAGTACTTACGGGGGGGCCGGAGAGACCCAGTTCTTC	CASTYGGAGETQFF
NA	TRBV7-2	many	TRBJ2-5	TGTGCCAGCAGCCAAATTCAAGAGACCCAGTACTTC	CASSQIQETQYF
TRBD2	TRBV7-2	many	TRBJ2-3	TGTGCCAGCAGCTTAGTCTCTAGCGGGGGCCCTAGCACAGATACGCAGTATTTT	CASSLVSSGGPSTDTQYF
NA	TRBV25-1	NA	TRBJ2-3	TGTGCCAGCAGCGGTAGACAGAGGACCTCGTCTAGAGATACGCAGTATTTT	CASSGRQRTSSRDTQYF
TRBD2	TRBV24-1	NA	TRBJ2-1	TGTGCCACCAGCTCGGGAGCGGGGGGGTGCAATGAGCAGTTCTTC	CATSSGAGGCNEQFF
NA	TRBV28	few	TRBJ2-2	TGTGCCAGCAGTTCTCTGGGCGACACCGGGGAGCTGTTTTTT	CASSSLGDTGELFF
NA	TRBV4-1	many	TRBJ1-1	TGCGCCAGCAGCCAAGAGGGGGCTGTCGCTGAAGCTTTCTTT	CASSQEGAVAEAFF
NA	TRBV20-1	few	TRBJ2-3	TGCAGTGCTACGTTACGCCGGGACATTCAACCCAAAGATACGCAGTATTTT	CSATLRRDIQPKDTQYF
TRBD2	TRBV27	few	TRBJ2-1	TGTGCCAGCAGTTATAGCCCCGGGGGGGGGCAGTTCTTC	CASSYSPGGGQFF